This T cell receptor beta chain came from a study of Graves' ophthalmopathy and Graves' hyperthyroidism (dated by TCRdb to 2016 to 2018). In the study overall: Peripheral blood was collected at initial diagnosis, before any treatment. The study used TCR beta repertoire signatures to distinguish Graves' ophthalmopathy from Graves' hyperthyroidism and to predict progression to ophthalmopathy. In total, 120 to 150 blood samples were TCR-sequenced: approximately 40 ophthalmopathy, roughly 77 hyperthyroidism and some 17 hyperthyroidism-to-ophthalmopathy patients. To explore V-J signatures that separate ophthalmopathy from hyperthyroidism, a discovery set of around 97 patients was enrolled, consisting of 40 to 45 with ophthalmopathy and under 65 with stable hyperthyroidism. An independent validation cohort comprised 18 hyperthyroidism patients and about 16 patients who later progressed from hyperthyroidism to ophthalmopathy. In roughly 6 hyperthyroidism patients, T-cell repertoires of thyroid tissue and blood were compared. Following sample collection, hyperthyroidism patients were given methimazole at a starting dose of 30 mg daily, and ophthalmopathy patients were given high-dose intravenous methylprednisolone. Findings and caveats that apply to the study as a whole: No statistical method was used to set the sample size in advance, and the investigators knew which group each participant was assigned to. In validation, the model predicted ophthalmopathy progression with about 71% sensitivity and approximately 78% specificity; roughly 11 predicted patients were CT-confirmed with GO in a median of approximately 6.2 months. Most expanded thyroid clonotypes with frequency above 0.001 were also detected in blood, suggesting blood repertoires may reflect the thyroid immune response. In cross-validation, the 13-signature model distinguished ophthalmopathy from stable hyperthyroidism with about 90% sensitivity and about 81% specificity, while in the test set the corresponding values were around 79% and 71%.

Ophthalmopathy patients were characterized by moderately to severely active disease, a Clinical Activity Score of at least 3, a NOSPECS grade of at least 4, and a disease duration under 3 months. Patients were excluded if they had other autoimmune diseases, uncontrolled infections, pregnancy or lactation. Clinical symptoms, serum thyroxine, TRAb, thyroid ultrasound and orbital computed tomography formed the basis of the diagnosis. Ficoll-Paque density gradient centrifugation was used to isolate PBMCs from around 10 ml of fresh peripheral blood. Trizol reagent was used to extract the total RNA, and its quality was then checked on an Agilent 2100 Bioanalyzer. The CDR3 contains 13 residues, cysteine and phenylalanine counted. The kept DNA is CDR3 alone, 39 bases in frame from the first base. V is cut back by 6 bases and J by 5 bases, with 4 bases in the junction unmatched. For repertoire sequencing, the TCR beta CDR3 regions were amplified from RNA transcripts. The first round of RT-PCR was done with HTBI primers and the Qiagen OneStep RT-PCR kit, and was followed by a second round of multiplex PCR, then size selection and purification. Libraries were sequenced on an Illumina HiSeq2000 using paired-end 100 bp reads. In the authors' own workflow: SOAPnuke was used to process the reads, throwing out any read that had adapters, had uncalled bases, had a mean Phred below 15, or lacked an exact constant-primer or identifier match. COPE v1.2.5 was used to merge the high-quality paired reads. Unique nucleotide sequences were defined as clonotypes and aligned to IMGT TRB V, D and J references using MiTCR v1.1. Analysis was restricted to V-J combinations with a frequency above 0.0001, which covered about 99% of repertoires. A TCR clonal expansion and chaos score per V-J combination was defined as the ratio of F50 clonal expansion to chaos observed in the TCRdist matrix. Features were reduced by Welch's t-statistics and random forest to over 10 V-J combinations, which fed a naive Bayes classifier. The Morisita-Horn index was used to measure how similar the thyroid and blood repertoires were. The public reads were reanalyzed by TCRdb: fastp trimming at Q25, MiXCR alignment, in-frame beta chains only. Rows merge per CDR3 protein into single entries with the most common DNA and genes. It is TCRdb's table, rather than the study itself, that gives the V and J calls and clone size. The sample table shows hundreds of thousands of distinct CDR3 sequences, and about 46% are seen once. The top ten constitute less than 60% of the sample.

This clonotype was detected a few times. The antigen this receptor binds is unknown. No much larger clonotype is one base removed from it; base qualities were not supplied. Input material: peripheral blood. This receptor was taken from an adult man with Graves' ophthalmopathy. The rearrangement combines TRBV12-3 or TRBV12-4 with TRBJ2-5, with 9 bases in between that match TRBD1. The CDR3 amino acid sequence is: CASRGDRVETQYF. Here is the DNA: TGTGCCAGCAGGGGGGACAGGGTTGAGACCCAGTACTTC.